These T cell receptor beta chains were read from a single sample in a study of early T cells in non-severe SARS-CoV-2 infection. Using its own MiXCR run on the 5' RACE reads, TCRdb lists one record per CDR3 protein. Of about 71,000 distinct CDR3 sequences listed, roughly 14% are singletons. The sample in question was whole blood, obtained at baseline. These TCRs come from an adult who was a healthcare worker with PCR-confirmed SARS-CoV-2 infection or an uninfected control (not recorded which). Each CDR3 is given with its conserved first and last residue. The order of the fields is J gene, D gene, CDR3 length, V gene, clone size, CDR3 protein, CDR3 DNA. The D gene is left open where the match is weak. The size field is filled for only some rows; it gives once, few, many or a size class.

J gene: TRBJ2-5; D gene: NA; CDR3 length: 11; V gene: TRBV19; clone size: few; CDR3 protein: CASSIMETQYF; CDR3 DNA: TGTGCCAGTAGTATCATGGAGACCCAGTACTTC
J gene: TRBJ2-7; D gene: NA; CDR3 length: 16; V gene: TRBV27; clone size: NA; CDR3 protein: CASSLSVVAASYEQYF; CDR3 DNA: TGTGCCAGCAGTTTATCCGTGGTAGCCGCGTCCTACGAGCAGTACTTC
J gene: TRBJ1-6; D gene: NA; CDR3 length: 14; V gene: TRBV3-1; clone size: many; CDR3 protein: CASSRGGEDSPLHF; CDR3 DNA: TGTGCCAGCAGCCGCGGCGGGGAAGATTCACCCCTCCACTTT
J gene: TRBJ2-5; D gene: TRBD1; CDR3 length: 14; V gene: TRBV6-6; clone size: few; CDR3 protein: CASRPGGSGETQYF; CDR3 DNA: TGTGCCAGCAGGCCAGGGGGCTCGGGAGAGACCCAGTACTTC
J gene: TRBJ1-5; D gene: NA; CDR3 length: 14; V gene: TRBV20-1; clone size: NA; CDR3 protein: CSARRGNSNQPQHF; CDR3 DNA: TGCAGTGCTCGGAGGGGGAATAGCAATCAGCCCCAGCATTTT
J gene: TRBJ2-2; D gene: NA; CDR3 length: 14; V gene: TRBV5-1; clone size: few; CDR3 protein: CASSSTGNTGELFF; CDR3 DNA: TGCGCCAGCAGCTCGACAGGGAACACCGGGGAGCTGTTTTTT
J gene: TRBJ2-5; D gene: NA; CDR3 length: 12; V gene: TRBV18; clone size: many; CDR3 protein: CASSMDSGDQYF; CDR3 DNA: TGTGCCAGCTCAATGGACAGTGGCGACCAGTACTTC
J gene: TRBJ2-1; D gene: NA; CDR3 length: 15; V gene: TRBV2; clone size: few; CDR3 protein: CASAASRGSYNEQFF; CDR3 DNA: TGTGCCAGCGCCGCCTCCCGAGGGTCCTACAATGAGCAGTTCTTC
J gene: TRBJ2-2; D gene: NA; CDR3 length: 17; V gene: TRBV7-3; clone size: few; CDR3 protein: CASSFRGASGNTGELFF; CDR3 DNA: TGTGCCAGCAGCTTTCGGGGGGCTAGCGGAAACACCGGGGAGCTGTTTTTT
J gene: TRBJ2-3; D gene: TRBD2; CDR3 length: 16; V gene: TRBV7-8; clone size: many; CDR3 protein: CASSLTSGSITDTQYF; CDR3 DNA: TGTGCCAGCAGCTTAACTAGCGGGAGTATCACAGATACGCAGTATTTT
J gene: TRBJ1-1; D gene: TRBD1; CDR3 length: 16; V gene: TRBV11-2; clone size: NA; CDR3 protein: CASSLDQGGTYTEAFF; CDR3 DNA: TGTGCCAGCAGCTTAGATCAGGGGGGCACCTACACTGAAGCTTTCTTT
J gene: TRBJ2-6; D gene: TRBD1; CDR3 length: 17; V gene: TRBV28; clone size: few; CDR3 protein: CASSSGQGLPGANVLTF; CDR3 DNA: TGTGCCAGCAGTTCGGGACAGGGCTTGCCTGGGGCCAACGTCCTGACTTTC
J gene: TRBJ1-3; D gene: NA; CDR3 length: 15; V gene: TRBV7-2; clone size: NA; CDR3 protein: CASSFDSNSGNTIYF; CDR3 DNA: TGTGCCAGCAGCTTTGACAGTAACTCTGGAAACACCATATATTTT
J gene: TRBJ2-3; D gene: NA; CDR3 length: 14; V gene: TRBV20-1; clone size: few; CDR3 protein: CSARVLGIADTQYF; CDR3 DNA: TGCAGTGCTAGAGTCCTGGGTATTGCAGATACGCAGTATTTT
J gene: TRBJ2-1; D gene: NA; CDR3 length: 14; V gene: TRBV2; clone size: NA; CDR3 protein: CASGGGTHYNEQFF; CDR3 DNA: TGTGCCAGCGGGGGCGGGACTCATTACAATGAGCAGTTCTTC
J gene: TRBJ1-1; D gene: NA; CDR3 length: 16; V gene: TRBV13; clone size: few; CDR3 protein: CASSLGPGQLNTEAFF; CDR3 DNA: TGTGCCAGCAGCTTAGGTCCAGGGCAATTGAACACTGAAGCTTTCTTT
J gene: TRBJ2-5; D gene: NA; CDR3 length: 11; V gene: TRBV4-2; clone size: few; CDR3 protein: CASSVQETQYF; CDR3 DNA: TGTGCCAGCAGCGTACAAGAGACCCAGTACTTC
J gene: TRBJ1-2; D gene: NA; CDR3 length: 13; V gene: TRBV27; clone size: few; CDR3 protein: CASSLQGNYGYTF; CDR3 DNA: TGTGCCAGCAGTCTGCAGGGGAACTATGGCTACACCTTC
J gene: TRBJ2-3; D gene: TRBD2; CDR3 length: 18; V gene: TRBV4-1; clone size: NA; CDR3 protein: CASSQDDRLAGSTDTQYF; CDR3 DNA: TGCGCCAGCAGCCAAGATGATCGACTAGCGGGAAGCACAGATACGCAGTATTTT
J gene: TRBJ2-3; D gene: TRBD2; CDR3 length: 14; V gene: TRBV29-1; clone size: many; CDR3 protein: CSVLAGGPTDTQFF; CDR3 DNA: TGCAGCGTCCTAGCGGGAGGGCCCACAGATACGCAGTTTTTT
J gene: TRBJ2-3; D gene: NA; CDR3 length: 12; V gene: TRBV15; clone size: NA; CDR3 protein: CATSTEADTQYF; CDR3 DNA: TGTGCCACCAGCACTGAGGCGGATACGCAGTATTTT
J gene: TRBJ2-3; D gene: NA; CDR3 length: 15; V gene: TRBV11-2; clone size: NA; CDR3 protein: CASSPTGIIRDTQYF; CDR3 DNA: TGTGCCAGCAGCCCAACCGGGATTATTAGAGATACGCAGTATTTT
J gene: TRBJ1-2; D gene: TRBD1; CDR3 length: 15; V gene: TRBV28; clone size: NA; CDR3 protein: CATLSPIQGGYGYTF; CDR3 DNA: TGTGCCACCCTTTCCCCGATACAGGGGGGTTATGGCTACACCTTC
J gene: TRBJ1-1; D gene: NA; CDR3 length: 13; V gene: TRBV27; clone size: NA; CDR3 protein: CASSLRAGTEAFF; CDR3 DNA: TGTGCCAGCAGTTTACGGGCTGGAACTGAAGCTTTCTTT
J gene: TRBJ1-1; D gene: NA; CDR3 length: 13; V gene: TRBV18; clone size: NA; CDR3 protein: CASSPLDNTEAFF; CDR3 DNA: TGTGCCAGCTCACCATTAGACAACACTGAAGCTTTCTTT
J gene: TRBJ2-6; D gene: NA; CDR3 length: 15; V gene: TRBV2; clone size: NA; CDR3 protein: CASSPWSAGANVLTF; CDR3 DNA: TGTGCCAGCAGCCCGTGGAGCGCTGGGGCCAACGTCCTGACTTTC
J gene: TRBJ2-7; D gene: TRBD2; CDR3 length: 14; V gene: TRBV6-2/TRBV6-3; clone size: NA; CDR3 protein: CASRLAGGPGEQYF; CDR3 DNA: TGTGCCAGCAGACTAGCGGGAGGGCCGGGGGAGCAGTACTTC
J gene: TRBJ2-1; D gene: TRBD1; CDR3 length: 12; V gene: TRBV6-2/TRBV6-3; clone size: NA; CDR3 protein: CASSPPTGGKFF; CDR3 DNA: TGTGCCAGCAGTCCGCCGACAGGGGGAAAATTCTTC
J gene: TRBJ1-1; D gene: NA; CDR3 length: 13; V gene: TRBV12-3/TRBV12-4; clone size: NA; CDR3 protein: CASSLQRNTEAFF; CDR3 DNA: TGTGCCAGCAGTTTACAGAGAAACACTGAAGCTTTCTTT
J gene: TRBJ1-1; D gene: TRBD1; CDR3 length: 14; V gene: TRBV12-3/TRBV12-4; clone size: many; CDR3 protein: CASSPGTGGPGAFF; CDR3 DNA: TGTGCCAGCAGCCCCGGGACAGGGGGCCCCGGAGCTTTCTTT
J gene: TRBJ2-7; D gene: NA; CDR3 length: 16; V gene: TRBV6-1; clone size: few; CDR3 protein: CASVETILSHGYEQYF; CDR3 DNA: TGTGCCAGCGTGGAGACTATCCTTTCCCACGGTTACGAGCAGTACTTC
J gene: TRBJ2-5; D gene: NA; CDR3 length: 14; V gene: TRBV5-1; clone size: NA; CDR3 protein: CASSSGSTQETQYF; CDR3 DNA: TGCGCCAGCAGCTCCGGATCGACCCAAGAGACCCAGTACTTC
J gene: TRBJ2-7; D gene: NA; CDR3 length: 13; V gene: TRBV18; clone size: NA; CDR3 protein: CASSPAQAYEQYF; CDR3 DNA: TGTGCCAGCTCACCAGCACAGGCCTACGAGCAGTACTTC
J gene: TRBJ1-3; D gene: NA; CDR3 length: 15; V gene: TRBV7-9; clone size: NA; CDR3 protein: CASSPRVSSGNTIYF; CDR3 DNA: TGTGCCAGCAGTCCCAGGGTTAGCTCTGGAAACACCATATATTTT
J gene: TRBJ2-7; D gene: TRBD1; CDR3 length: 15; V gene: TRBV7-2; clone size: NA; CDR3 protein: CASSLTGTGHYEQYF; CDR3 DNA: TGTGCCAGCAGCTTAACGGGGACAGGGCACTACGAGCAGTACTTC
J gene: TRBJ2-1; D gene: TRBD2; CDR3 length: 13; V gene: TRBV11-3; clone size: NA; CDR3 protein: CASSSRTSAEQFF; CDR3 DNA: TGTGCCAGCAGCTCCCGGACTAGCGCCGAGCAGTTCTTC
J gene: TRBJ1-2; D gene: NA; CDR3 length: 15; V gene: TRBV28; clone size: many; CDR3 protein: CASSSTGPNNYGYTF; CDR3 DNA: TGTGCCAGCAGTTCAACAGGTCCCAATAACTATGGCTACACCTTC
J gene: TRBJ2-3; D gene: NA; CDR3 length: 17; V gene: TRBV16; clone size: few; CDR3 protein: CASSQSPAGRRTDTQYF; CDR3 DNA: TGTGCCAGCAGCCAATCTCCCGCAGGGCGCAGGACAGATACGCAGTATTTT
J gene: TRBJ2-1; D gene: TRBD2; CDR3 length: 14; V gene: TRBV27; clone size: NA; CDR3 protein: CASTPGLVFSEQFF; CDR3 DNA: TGTGCCAGCACTCCGGGACTAGTTTTCTCCGAGCAGTTCTTC
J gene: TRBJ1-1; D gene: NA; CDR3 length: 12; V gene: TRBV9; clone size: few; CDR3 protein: CASSPPSSEAFF; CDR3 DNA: TGTGCCAGCAGCCCCCCGAGCTCTGAAGCTTTCTTT
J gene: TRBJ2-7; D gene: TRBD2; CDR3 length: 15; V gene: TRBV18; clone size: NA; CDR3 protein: CASSPTGLAEYEQYF; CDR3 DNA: TGTGCCAGCTCACCTACGGGACTAGCGGAGTACGAGCAGTACTTC
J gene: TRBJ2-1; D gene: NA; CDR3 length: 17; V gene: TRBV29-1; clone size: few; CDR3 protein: CSVAPYILAVDYNEQFF; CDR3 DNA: TGCAGCGTTGCACCTTACATCTTAGCGGTAGATTACAATGAGCAGTTCTTC
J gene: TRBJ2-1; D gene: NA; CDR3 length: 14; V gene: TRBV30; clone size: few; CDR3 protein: CAWRGRSGHNEQFF; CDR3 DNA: TGTGCCTGGAGAGGGCGGAGTGGGCACAATGAGCAGTTCTTC
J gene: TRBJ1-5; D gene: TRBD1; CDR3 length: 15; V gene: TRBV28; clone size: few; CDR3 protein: CASSFTGARNQPQHF; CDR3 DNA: TGTGCCAGCAGTTTCACAGGGGCGCGCAATCAGCCCCAGCATTTT
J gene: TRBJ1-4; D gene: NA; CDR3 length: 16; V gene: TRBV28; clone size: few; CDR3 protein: CASSLWISATNEKLFF; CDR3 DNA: TGTGCCAGCAGTTTATGGATATCCGCAACTAATGAAAAACTGTTTTTT
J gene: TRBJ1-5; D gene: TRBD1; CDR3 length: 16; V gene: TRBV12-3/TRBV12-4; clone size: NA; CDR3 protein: CASSPWGPTGDQPQHF; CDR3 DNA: TGTGCCAGCAGCCCCTGGGGGCCCACAGGGGATCAGCCCCAGCATTTT